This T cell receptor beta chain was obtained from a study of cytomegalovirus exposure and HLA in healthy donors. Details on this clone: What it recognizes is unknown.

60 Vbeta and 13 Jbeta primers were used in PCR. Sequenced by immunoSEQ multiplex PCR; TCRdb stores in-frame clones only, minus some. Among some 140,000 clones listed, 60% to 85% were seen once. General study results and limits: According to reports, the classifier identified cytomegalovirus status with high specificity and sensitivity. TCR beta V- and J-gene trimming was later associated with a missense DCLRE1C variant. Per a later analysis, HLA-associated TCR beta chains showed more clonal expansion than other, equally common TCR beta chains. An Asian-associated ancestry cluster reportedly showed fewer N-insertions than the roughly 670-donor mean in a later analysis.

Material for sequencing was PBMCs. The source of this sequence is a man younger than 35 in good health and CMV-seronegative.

CDR3 sequence (DNA): TGTGCCAGCAGCTTGGCAGGACAGGGGACCTCCTACGAGCAGTACTTC. Translated, it gives CASSLAGQGTSYEQYF. This rearrangement joins TRBV5-8 to TRBJ2-7, with 9 bases aligning to TRBD1. In germline, CDR1 is SGHTS, CDR2 YDEGEE. With V trimmed by 0 bases and J by 0 bases, 4 bases remained unmatched. The CDR3 consists of 16 residues.